Each of the 21 T cell receptor beta chains below was sequenced from the same sample in a study of CD8 T cells in Susac syndrome. RNA amounts of roughly 0.5 to 1 ug underwent reverse transcription with random hexamers. MiXCR, applied by TCRdb to the immunoSEQ multiplex PCR reads, yields one record per CDR3 protein. Here the sample spans approximately 120,000 distinct CDR3 sequences, roughly 95% being singletons. The sample taken for sequencing was CD4+ T cells from PBMCs. The receptors were sampled from a human donor in good health.

This sequence joins TRBV12-3 or TRBV12-4 and TRBJ2-7; 12 bases map to TRBD2. CDR3 size: 15 residues. Unmatched junction bases numbered 7, after V lost 8 bases and J lost 2 bases. CDR3 amino acids: CASSRTSGATYEQYF. The CDR3 nucleotides read TGTGCCAGCTCCAGGACTAGCGGGGCTACCTACGAGCAGTACTTC.

This chain uses TRBV30 with TRBJ2-7; 11 bases line up with TRBD2. CDR1 is GTSNPN, CDR2 SVGIG, per germline (reference sequence). This CDR3 contains 14 residues. V lost 8 bases, J lost 4 bases, and 10 bases stayed unmatched. DNA for the CDR3: TGTGCCCTTTCTAGCGGGGGGAAGTTATACGAGCAGTACTTC. The encoded protein is CALSSGGKLYEQYF.

The genes are TRBV10-2 and TRBJ2-3; D gene ambiguous. V dropped 7 bases and J dropped 2 bases, with 13 bases sitting between them. From germline, CDR1 is WSHSY and CDR2 SAAADI. This CDR3 has 14 amino acids. CDR3: CASTSLASTDTQYF. The CDR3 DNA reads TGCGCCAGCACCTCACTGGCCTCCACAGATACGCAGTATTTT.

The gene calls are TRBV9 and TRBJ2-5; D possibly corresponds to TRBD1 (6 bases). Deletions cut 1 base from V and 0 bases from J, with 10 bases between. The CDR3 is 15 amino acids. Germline CDR1 SGDLS, CDR2 YYNGEE. The CDR3 DNA sequence: TGTGCCAGCAGCGTACTTGGGGGCCACCAAGAGACCCAGTACTTC. It encodes CASSVLGGHQETQYF.

The CDR3 coding sequence is TGTGCCAGCGCAGTTCGGGACGAGCAGTACTTC. It is translated as CASAVRDEQYF. The rearrangement joins TRBV19 to TRBJ2-7; D is ambiguous. V lost 9 bases and J 5 bases, leaving 11 bases between the germline ends. Germline V gives CDR1 LNHDA, CDR2 SQIVND (reference sequence). The CDR3 loop spans 11 amino acids.

This chain joins TRBV3-1 and TRBJ1-1; possibly TRBD1 for D (5 bases). The CDR3 contains 13 residues. V was clipped by 2 bases and J by 4 bases, with 8 bases between them. From germline, CDR1 is LGHDT and CDR2 YNNKEL (reference sequence). CDR3: CASSQTGSTEAFF. CDR3 bases: TGTGCCAGCAGCCAAACAGGATCCACTGAAGCTTTCTTT.

The chain links TRBV6-6 to TRBJ2-5, with D possibly matching TRBD2 (7 bases). Trimming left V 7 bases short and J 5 bases short, with 20 bases between. Germline CDR1 MNHNY, CDR2 SVGAGI (reference sequence). The CDR3 extends over 15 amino acids. CDR3 sequence: CASTNSGGLLETQYF. DNA for the CDR3: TGTGCCAGCACCAACTCGGGGGGCTTACTTGAGACCCAGTACTTC.

This clonotype occurred once. The V gene is TRBV20-1, the J gene TRBJ2-1; 8 nucleotides match TRBD2. The CDR3 is made up of 14 amino acids. Looked up from germline, CDR1 is DFQATT and CDR2 is SNEGSKA (reference sequence). V was pared by 5 bases and J by 6 bases, with 9 bases of the junction left unmatched. The CDR3 region is CSAAPPGGSNEQFF. The CDR3 bases are TGCAGTGCTGCCCCCCCGGGGGGGAGCAATGAGCAGTTCTTC.

The rearrangement joins TRBV5-6 to TRBJ2-3, with a weak D call TRBD2 (5 bases). Trimming took off 4 bases at V and 4 bases at J, with 22 bases between the two ends. From germline, CDR1 is SGHDT and CDR2 YYEEEE. The CDR3 totals 17 residues. CDR3 amino acids: CASSPFDPRGFADTQYF. The CDR3 DNA is TGTGCCAGCAGCCCGTTCGACCCCCGGGGATTCGCAGATACGCAGTATTTT.

The chain employs TRBV7-3 and TRBJ2-3; tentatively, D is TRBD1 or TRBD2 (6 bases each). Germline lookup yields CDR1 SGHTA and CDR2 FQGTGA. CDR3 length equals 16 residues. V lost 3 bases and J lost 4, with 17 bases in between. CDR3 sequence (DNA): TGTGCCAGCAGCTTTGGCTACAGGGAGGTAGCAGATACGCAGTATTTT. Its translation: CASSFGYREVADTQYF.

J is TRBJ2-6 and V is TRBV29-1; D is ambiguous. This CDR3 is 14 amino acids long. Trimming shortened V by 6 bases and J by 4 bases, and 13 bases separated the two germline ends. Germline lookup yields CDR1 SQVTM and CDR2 ANQGSEA. The CDR3 region has the DNA TGCAGCGTCGGAAACGCCCCCGGGGCCAACGTCCTGACTTTC. This gives the protein CSVGNAPGANVLTF.

The chain combines TRBV5-1 with TRBJ2-1; maybe TRBD1 (5 bases). Per the germline V gene, CDR1 is SGHRS and CDR2 is YFSETQ. This CDR3 has 15 amino acids. V lost 1 base, J lost 8 bases, and 16 bases lay in between. The CDR3 nucleotides read TGCGCCAGCAGCTTGTCGCCAGGACCACAGGATGAGCAGTTCTTC. This gives the protein CASSLSPGPQDEQFF.

This clonotype was detected only once. This sequence joins TRBV5-1 and TRBJ2-1; perhaps TRBD2 as D (6 bases). This CDR3 comprises 14 residues. Trimming took off 1 base at V and 5 bases at J, with 10 bases between the two ends. Germline V lookup: CDR1 SGHRS, CDR2 YFSETQ. The CDR3, as DNA: TGCGCCAGCAGCTTGATTAGCGGAAACAATGAGCAGTTCTTC. Its translation is CASSLISGNNEQFF.

The gene calls are TRBV7-9 and TRBJ2-2; D call uncertain. The CDR3 has 12 amino acids. V was pared by 5 bases and J by 4 bases, with 5 bases between. CDR1 SEHNR and CDR2 FQNEAQ come from the germline V gene (reference sequence). This CDR3 is CASSTGTGELFF. The CDR3 region has the DNA TGTGCCAGCAGCACCGGCACCGGGGAGCTGTTTTTT.

The chain uses TRBV2 and TRBJ2-7; 7 bases agree with TRBD1. The junction had 4 bases not matched to a gene; V was cut back by 2 bases and J by 3 bases. CDR3 size: 14 residues. The germline gives CDR1 SNHLY, CDR2 FYNNEI. Here the CDR3 DNA reads TGTGCCAGCAGTGAACGGGCAGGGGGCTACGAGCAGTACTTC. Its translation is CASSERAGGYEQYF. The full variable domain, with the rest looked up from reference TRBV2 and TRBJ2-7, is EPEVTQTPSHQVTQMGQEVILRCVPISNHLYFYWYRQILGQKVEFLVSFYNNEISEKSEIFDDQFSVERPDGSNFTLKIRSTKLEDSAMYFCASSERAGGYEQYFGPGTRLTVT.

This clonotype was counted a single time. V usage is TRBV30 and J usage is TRBJ1-3, with 9 bases aligning to TRBD1. The junction had 10 bases not matched to a gene; V was cut back by 7 bases and J by 3 bases. The CDR3 has 15 amino acids. Germline loops: CDR1 GTSNPN, CDR2 SVGIG (reference sequence). CDR3 protein: CAYAGTGILGNTIYF. The DNA of the CDR3 is TGTGCCTACGCCGGGACAGGGATCCTTGGAAACACCATATATTTT.

The rearrangement joins TRBV9 to TRBJ2-6, with 7 bases that match TRBD2. The V gene's germline CDR1 is SGDLS and CDR2 YYNGEE. CDR3 size: 18 residues. V lost 3 bases and J lost 0; bases outside the gene matches: 9. CDR3 residues: CASSEGTTAYSGANVLTF. DNA of the CDR3: TGTGCCAGCAGCGAGGGGACTACCGCGTACTCTGGGGCCAACGTCCTGACTTTC.

This chain connects TRBV6-5 to TRBJ1-1, with TRBD1 identical over 7 bases. This CDR3 region has 13 residues. Germline V gene data show CDR1 as MNHEY and CDR2 as SVGAGI. V trimming: 4 bases; J trimming: 10 bases; junction bases outside the gene matches: 9. This chain's CDR3 is CASSSKRQGGAFF. The DNA of the CDR3 is TGTGCCAGCAGTTCCAAAAGACAGGGCGGAGCTTTCTTT.

The chain has TRBV27 and TRBJ2-2; no reliable D call. With 5 bases removed from V and 4 bases from J, the gap between germline ends came to 8 bases. In germline, CDR1 is MNHEY, CDR2 SMNVEV (reference sequence). The CDR3 length is 13 residues. The DNA of the CDR3 is TGTGCCAGCAGTCCATGGACCACCGGGGAGCTGTTTTTT. Translation: CASSPWTTGELFF.

V is TRBV20-1 and J is TRBJ2-7; D gene uncertain. Germline assignment: CDR1 DFQATT and CDR2 SNEGSKA (reference sequence). The length of the CDR3 is 13 residues. V shed 6 bases and J shed 2 bases, with 14 bases lying between them. The CDR3 bases are TGCAGTGCCTTCGAATCGAACGCCTACGAGCAGTACTTC. This sequence encodes CSAFESNAYEQYF.

V usage is TRBV28 and J usage is TRBJ2-7, with TRBD1 matching 7 bases. The V gene's germline CDR1 is MDHEN and CDR2 SYDVKM. The CDR3 length is 13 residues. Germline trimming cut 7 bases from V and 3 bases from J; bases unmatched to any gene: 6. CDR3 coding DNA: TGTGCCAGCAAGGCAGGGGGAGACTACGAGCAGTACTTC. Translated, it gives CASKAGGDYEQYF. Complete variable domain (other parts from reference TRBV28 and TRBJ2-7): DVKVTQSSRYLVKRTGEKVFLECVQDMDHENMFWYRQDPGLGLRLIYFSYDVKMKEKGDIPEGYSVSREKKERFSLILESASTNQTSMYLCASKAGGDYEQYFGPGTRLTVT.